These 21 T cell receptor beta chains originate from one sample sequenced in a study of response to subunit inactivated influenza vaccine. TCRdb re-called the RT-PCR reads through MiXCR, storing one row per CDR3 protein. The sample includes about 650,000 distinct CDR3 sequences, about a sixth of them seen just once. The input for sequencing was PBMCs from blood, taken 11 to 12 days after vaccination. These receptors originate from a man in his fifties who received an inactivated influenza vaccine.

This clonotype was counted a few times. The chain combines TRBV7-8 with TRBJ2-7; the D is unclear. Germline values: CDR1 SGHVS, CDR2 FQNEAQ. This CDR3 has 13 residues. V was clipped by 4 bases and J by 3 bases, with 10 bases between them. The CDR3 region is CASSSQVNYEQYF. CDR3 nucleotide sequence: TGTGCCAGCAGCTCTCAAGTAAACTACGAGCAGTACTTC.

Worth noting for this clonotype: Lacking the conserved final phenylalanine or tryptophan, this CDR3 likely reflects a read error. The chain is built from TRBV12-3 or TRBV12-4 and TRBJ1-1; D not resolved. This CDR3 is 14 amino acids long. The V end lost 3 bases, the J end lost 0 bases, and 8 bases lay between the germline ends. The CDR3 loop reads CASSLAGLNTEAFL. The CDR3 nucleotides read TGTGCCAGCAGTTTGGCAGGCTTGAACACTGAAGCTTTCCTT.

This rearrangement joins TRBV20-1 to TRBJ1-1; 10 bases line up with TRBD1. The V gene end was trimmed by 5 bases and the J gene end by 0 bases; junction bases not matched to a gene: 12. The CDR3 has 17 residues. From germline, CDR1 is DFQATT and CDR2 SNEGSKA (reference sequence). This CDR3 reads CSADPGQGTGMNTEAFF. Here the CDR3 DNA reads TGCAGTGCTGACCCGGGACAGGGGACGGGGATGAACACTGAAGCTTTCTTT.

J is TRBJ2-5 and V is TRBV15; D gene unclear. CDR1 and CDR2 (germline): LNHNV, YYDKDF (reference sequence). The V end was cut by 2 bases, the J end by 1 base, with 17 bases between. The CDR3 contains 17 residues. The CDR3 DNA sequence: TGTGCCACCAGCAGAAGTACTGTTATGCCCGGCCAAGAGACCCAGTACTTC. Amino acids: CATSRSTVMPGQETQYF.

The V and J genes are TRBV7-2 and TRBJ1-5; TRBD1 aligns across 8 bases. Trimming cost V 4 bases and J 4 bases; bases outside gene matches: 3. The CDR3 length is 14 residues. CDR1 and CDR2 from the germline V gene are SGHTA and FQGNSA. CDR3 bases: TGTGCCAGCAGCTGGGGACAGGTAAATCAGCCCCAGCATTTT. It translates to CASSWGQVNQPQHF.

The V call is TRBV4-1, the J call TRBJ2-2; D possibly corresponds to TRBD1 (6 bases). Germline V gene data show CDR1 as MGHRA and CDR2 as YSYEKL. The CDR3 runs 16 residues. V lost 4 bases to trimming and J lost 3 bases, with 15 bases between them. CDR3 nucleotides: TGCGCCAGCAGCCCGAACCGGGACACCTACACCGGGGAGCTGTTTTTT. It specifies CASSPNRDTYTGELFF.

This sequence joins TRBV12-3 or TRBV12-4 and TRBJ2-7, with D uncertain. The CDR3 totals 13 residues. Trimming cost V 2 bases and J 7 bases, with 12 bases left between them. The CDR3 is CASSLSRPVEQYF. The CDR3 DNA reads as TGTGCCAGCAGTTTATCTAGGCCCGTGGAGCAGTACTTC.

The chain links TRBV6-2 or TRBV6-3 to TRBJ2-7; D is unresolved. Per germline, CDR1 MNHEY and CDR2 SVGEGT. The CDR3 is made up of 13 amino acids. With 2 bases removed from V and 5 bases from J, the gap between germline ends came to 10 bases. The CDR3 reads CASSYGQAHEQYF. DNA of the CDR3: TGTGCCAGCAGTTACGGCCAGGCACACGAGCAGTACTTC.

This chain joins TRBV6-2 or TRBV6-3 and TRBJ1-5; 8 nucleotides agree with TRBD1. Germline CDR1 and CDR2: MNHEY and SVGEGT. This CDR3 contains 17 residues. With V trimmed by 6 bases and J by 1 base, 11 bases remained unmatched. Here the CDR3 DNA reads TGTGCCAGCAGCTTCGGACAGGGCGTGCGGAGCAATCAGCCCCAGCATTTT. Translation gives CASSFGQGVRSNQPQHF.

This clonotype was recorded a few times. This chain connects TRBV20-1 to TRBJ2-7; no definite D call. CDR3 length equals 13 residues. V was clipped by 6 bases and J by 2 bases, with 14 bases between them. CDR1 and CDR2 from the germline V gene are DFQATT and SNEGSKA (reference sequence). Here the CDR3 DNA reads TGCAGTGCGCGGCCGGGCCTAACCTACGAGCAGTACTTC. Its protein product is CSARPGLTYEQYF.

This clonotype has a handful of counts. CDR3 bases: TGTGCCAGCAACCAGCGGGGGGGACTGAGCTCCTACGAGCAGTACTTC. This encodes CASNQRGGLSSYEQYF. The J gene is TRBJ2-7, the V gene TRBV13, with 10 bases that match TRBD2. J lost 0 bases, V lost 7 bases, and 9 bases had no gene match. Germline CDR1 reads PRHDT; CDR2 reads FYEKMQ (reference sequence). There are 16 residues in the CDR3. Together with reference TRBV13 and TRBJ2-7, the CDR3 gives the full variable domain: AAGVIQSPRHLIKEKRETATLKCYPIPRHDTVYWYQQGPGQDPQFLISFYEKMQSDKGSIPDRFSAQQFSDYHSELNMSSLELGDSALYFCASNQRGGLSSYEQYFGPGTRLTVT.

This chain uses TRBV7-2 with TRBJ1-6; D is possibly TRBD1 (6 bases). This CDR3 contains 15 residues. V dropped 5 bases and J dropped 7 bases, with 15 bases sitting between them. CDR1 and CDR2 (germline): SGHTA, FQGNSA. The CDR3 coding sequence is TGTGCCAGCAGCCAAAGGACAGCCCAGAATTCACCCCTCCACTTT. Protein sequence: CASSQRTAQNSPLHF.

This clonotype was seen many times. This chain connects TRBV5-1 to TRBJ1-5; D is unclear. V was clipped by 0 bases and J by 6 bases, with 7 bases between them. This CDR3 has 13 amino acids. Germline V gives CDR1 SGHRS, CDR2 YFSETQ. The CDR3 bases are TGCGCCAGCAGCTTGGGGGATACTCAGCCCCAGCATTTT. It translates to CASSLGDTQPQHF.

In this sample, this clonotype turned up a few times. This sequence joins TRBV6-2 or TRBV6-3 and TRBJ2-6, with unresolved D. There are 17 residues in the CDR3. V was clipped by 4 bases and J by 0 bases, with 13 bases between them. Germline-derived CDR1 and CDR2 are MNHEY and SVGEGT. In DNA, the CDR3 is TGTGCCAGCAGTTGGGTCTTACCGCGCTCTGGGGCCAACGTCCTGACTTTC. It is translated as CASSWVLPRSGANVLTF.

This clonotype has more than one count but fewer than ten. This sequence joins TRBV13 and TRBJ1-4, with no clear D. The CDR3 consists of 13 residues. V lost 2 bases, J lost 7 bases, and 8 bases lay in between. The germline V gene has CDR1 PRHDT and CDR2 FYEKMQ (reference sequence). The CDR3 loop reads CASSLWASEKLFF. The CDR3 DNA follows: TGTGCCAGCAGCTTATGGGCGTCTGAAAAACTGTTTTTT.

This clonotype was detected a few times. The V call is TRBV7-9, the J call TRBJ1-1; a weak D match, TRBD1 (6 bases). Germline lookup yields CDR1 SEHNR and CDR2 FQNEAQ (reference sequence). CDR3 size: 15 residues. The V end lost 6 bases, the J end lost 6 bases, and 20 bases lay between the germline ends. CDR3 residues: CASRPSGGRGAEAFF. The CDR3 region has the DNA TGTGCCAGCAGACCCAGCGGGGGGCGAGGAGCTGAAGCTTTCTTT.

This clonotype was counted only a few times. This rearrangement joins TRBV12-3 or TRBV12-4 to TRBJ2-7; the match to TRBD2 covers 7 bases. After removal of 3 bases from V and 0 bases from J, the junction contained 5 bases not matched to a gene. The CDR3 length is 15 residues. CDR3 sequence (DNA): TGTGCCAGCAGTTTGGCGGGGGTTAGCTCCTACGAGCAGTACTTC. Encoded protein: CASSLAGVSSYEQYF.

This clonotype has more than one count but fewer than ten. The V and J genes are TRBV6-5 and TRBJ2-3; 8 bases align to TRBD1. The CDR3 runs to 18 residues. The V gene's germline CDR1 is MNHEY and CDR2 SVGAGI. The V segment lost 2 bases and the J segment 4 bases; nucleotides outside the gene matches: 14. The chain's CDR3 is CASSYQMTGARSSDTQYF. The CDR3 DNA is TGTGCCAGCAGTTACCAGATGACAGGGGCGAGAAGTTCAGATACGCAGTATTTT.

This clonotype was counted many times. CDR3 residues: CSASSDTDTQYF. In DNA form, the CDR3 reads TGCAGTGCTAGCTCGGACACAGATACGCAGTATTTT. The chain combines TRBV20-1 with TRBJ2-3; no clear D. This CDR3 is built from 12 residues. Germline-derived CDR1 and CDR2 are DFQATT and SNEGSKA (reference sequence). The V gene lost 3 bases and the J gene lost 2 bases, with 6 bases spanning the gap.

The J gene is TRBJ2-2, the V gene TRBV7-8; possibly TRBD2 for D (5 bases). Per germline, CDR1 SGHVS and CDR2 FQNEAQ. CDR3 length: 15 amino acids. Deletions cut 3 bases from V and 5 bases from J, with 13 bases between. The CDR3 sequence: CASSFARGWTGELFF. Here the CDR3 DNA reads TGTGCCAGCAGCTTTGCCCGGGGATGGACCGGGGAGCTGTTTTTT.

The chain combines TRBV27 with TRBJ2-1; the D gene could be TRBD1 or TRBD2 (6 bases each). Germline CDR1 is MNHEY and CDR2 is SMNVEV (reference sequence). V lost 9 bases and J lost 7, with 31 bases in between. The CDR3 sequence is 18 residues long. The CDR3 DNA reads as TGTGCCAGACCTCCCGGGACAAGGGACTCCGGTTCAAATAATGAGCAGTTCTTC. Its protein product is CARPPGTRDSGSNNEQFF.